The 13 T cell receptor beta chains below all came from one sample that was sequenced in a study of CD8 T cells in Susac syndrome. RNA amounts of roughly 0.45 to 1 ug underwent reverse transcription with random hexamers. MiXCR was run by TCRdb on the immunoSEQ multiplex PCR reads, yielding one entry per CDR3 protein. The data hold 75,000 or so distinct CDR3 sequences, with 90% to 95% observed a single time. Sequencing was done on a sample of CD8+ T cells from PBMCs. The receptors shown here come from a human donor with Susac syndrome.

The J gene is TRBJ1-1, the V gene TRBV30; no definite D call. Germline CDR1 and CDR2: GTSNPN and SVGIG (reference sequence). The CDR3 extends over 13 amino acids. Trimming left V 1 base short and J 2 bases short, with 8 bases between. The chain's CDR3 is CAWSAGLNTEAFF. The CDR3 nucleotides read TGTGCCTGGAGTGCCGGCCTTAACACTGAAGCTTTCTTT.

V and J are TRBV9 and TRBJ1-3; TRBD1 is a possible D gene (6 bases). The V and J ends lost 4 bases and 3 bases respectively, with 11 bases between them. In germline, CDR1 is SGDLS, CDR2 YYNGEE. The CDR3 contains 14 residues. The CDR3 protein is CASSPGQNGNTIYF. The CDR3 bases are TGTGCCAGCAGCCCCGGACAGAATGGAAACACCATATATTTT.

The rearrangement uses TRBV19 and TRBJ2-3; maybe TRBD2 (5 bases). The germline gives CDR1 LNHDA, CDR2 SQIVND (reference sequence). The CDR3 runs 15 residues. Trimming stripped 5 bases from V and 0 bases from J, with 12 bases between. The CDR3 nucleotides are TGTGCCAGTAGTTTTGGCGGGCAAAGCACAGATACGCAGTATTTT. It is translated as CASSFGGQSTDTQYF.

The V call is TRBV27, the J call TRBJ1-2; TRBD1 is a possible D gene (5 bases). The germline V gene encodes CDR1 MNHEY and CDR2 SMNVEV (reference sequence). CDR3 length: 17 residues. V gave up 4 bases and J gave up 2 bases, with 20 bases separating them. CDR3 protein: CASSSYSSGTENYGYTF. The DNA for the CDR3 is TGTGCCAGCAGTTCCTACAGCTCCGGGACCGAAAACTATGGCTACACCTTC.

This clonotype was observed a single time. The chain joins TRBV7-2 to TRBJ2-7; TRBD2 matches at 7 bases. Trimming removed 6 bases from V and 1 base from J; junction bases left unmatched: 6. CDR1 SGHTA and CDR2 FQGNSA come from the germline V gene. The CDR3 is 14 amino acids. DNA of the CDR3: TGTGCCAGCAGGACGTCTAGCGGATCCTACGAGCAGTACTTC. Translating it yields CASRTSSGSYEQYF.

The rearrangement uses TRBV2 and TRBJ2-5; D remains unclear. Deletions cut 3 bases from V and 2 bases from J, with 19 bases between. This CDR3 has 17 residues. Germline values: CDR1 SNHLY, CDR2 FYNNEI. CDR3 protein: CASSDFGRNLEQETQYF. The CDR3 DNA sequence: TGTGCCAGCAGTGATTTTGGCAGGAACCTAGAACAAGAGACCCAGTACTTC.

CDR3 region: CASSMWSGIYGYTF. CDR3 DNA sequence: TGTGCCAGTAGTATGTGGTCAGGGATCTATGGCTACACCTTC. The chain employs TRBV19 and TRBJ1-2; D perhaps matches TRBD1 (5 bases). V lost 3 bases to trimming and J lost 4 bases, with 12 bases between them. The CDR3 runs 14 residues. Germline-derived CDR1 and CDR2 are LNHDA and SQIVND (reference sequence).

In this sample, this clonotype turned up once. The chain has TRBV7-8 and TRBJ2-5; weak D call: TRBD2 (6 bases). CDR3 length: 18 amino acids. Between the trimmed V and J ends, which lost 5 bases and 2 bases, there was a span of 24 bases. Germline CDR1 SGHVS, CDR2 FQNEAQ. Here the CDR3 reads CASSPKRLGTFEQETQYF. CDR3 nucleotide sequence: TGTGCCAGCAGCCCAAAAAGACTAGGGACTTTCGAACAAGAGACCCAGTACTTC.

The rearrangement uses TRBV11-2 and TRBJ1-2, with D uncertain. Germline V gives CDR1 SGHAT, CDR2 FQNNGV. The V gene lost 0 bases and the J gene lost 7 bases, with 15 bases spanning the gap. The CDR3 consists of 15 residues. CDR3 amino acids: CASSLDLAGSPGYTF. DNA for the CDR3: TGTGCCAGCAGCTTAGATCTAGCAGGTTCCCCTGGCTACACCTTC.

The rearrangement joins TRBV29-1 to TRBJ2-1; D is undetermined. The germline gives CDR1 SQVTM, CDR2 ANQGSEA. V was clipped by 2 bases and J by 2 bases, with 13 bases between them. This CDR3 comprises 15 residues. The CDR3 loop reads CSVEIEELTYNEQFF. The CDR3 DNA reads TGCAGCGTTGAAATAGAAGAATTGACCTACAATGAGCAGTTCTTC.

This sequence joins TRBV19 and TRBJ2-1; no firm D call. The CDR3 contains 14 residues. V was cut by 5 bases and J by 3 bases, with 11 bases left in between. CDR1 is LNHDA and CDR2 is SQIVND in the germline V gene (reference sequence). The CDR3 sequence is CASSPNPGYNEQFF. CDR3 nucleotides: TGTGCCAGTAGTCCGAATCCAGGCTACAATGAGCAGTTCTTC.

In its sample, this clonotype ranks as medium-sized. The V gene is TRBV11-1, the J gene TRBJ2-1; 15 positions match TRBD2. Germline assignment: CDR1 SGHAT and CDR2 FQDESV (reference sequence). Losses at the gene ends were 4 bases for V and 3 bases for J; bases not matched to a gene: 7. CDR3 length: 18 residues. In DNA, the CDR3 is TGTGCCAGCAGCTCGGGACTAGCGGGGGGCTCGGTCTACAATGAGCAGTTCTTC. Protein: CASSSGLAGGSVYNEQFF.

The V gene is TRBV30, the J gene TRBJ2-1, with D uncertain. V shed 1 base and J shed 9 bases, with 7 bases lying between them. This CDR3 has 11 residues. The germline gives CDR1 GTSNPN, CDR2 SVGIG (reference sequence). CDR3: CAWSAVIEQFF. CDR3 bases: TGTGCCTGGAGTGCAGTCATTGAGCAGTTCTTC.